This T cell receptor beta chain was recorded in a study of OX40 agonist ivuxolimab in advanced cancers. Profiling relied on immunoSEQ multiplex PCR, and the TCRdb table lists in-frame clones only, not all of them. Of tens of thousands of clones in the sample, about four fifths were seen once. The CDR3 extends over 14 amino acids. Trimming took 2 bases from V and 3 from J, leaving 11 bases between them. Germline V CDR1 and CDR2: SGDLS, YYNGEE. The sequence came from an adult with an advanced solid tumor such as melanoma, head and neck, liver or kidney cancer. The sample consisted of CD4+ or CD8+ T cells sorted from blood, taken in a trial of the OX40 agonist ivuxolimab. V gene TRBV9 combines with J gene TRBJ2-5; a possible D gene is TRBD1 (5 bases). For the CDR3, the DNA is TGTGCCAGCAGCGTCGGTCAGGGTAAAGAGACCCAGTACTTC. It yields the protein CASSVGQGKETQYF.